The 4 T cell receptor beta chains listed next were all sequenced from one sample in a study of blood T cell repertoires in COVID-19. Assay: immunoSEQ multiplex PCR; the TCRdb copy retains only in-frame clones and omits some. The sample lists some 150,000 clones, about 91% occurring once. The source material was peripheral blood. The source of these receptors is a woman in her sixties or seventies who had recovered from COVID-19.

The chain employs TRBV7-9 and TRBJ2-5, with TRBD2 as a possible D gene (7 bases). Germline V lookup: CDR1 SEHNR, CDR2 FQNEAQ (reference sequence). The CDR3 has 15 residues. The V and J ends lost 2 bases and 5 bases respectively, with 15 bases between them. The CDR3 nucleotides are TGTGCCAGCAGCTTATACCGGGGGGCCTGGGAGACCCAGTACTTC. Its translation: CASSLYRGAWETQYF. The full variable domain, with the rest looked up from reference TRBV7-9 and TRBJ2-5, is DTGVSQNPRHKITKRGQNVTFRCDPISEHNRLYWYRQTLGQGPEFLTYFQNEAQLEKSRLLSDRFSAERPKGSFSTLEIQRTEQGDSAMYLCASSLYRGAWETQYFGPGTRLLVL.

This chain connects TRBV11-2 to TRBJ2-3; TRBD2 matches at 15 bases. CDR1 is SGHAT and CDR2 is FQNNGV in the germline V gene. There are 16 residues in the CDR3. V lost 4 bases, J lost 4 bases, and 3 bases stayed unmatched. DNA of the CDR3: TGTGCCAGCAGCTCTCGGACTAGCGGGGGGGCAGATACGCAGTATTTT. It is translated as CASSSRTSGGADTQYF.

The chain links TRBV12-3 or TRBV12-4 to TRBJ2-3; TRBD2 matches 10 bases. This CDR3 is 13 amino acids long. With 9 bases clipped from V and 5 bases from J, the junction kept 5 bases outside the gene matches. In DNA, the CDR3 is TGTGCCAGTCATAGCGGGGGGAGAGATACGCAGTATTTT. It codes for CASHSGGRDTQYF.

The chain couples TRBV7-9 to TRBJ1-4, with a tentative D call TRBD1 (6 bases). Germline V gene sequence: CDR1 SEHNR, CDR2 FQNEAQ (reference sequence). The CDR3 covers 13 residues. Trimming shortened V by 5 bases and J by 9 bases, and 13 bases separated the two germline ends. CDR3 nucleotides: TGTGCCAGCAGCCCCTCCCGGGACAAAAAACTGTTTTTT. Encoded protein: CASSPSRDKKLFF.